This T cell receptor (beta chain) derives from a study of blood T cell repertoires in COVID-19. About the study: Both acute and convalescent COVID-19 samples were obtained from the United States, Italy and Spain. In each case, the material was cDNA or gDNA derived from T cells, B-cell-depleted T cells, or PBMCs.

Original data processing: Using reference gene primer amplification, nucleated cell counts were estimated. Sequencing was performed with immunoSEQ multiplex PCR; in TCRdb, only in-frame clones are kept and a portion is missing. D and trimming come from the DNA, and the V and J calls and clone size come from that table. The sample includes 55,000 to 75,000 clones, 85% to 90% of them seen just once. Germline assignment: CDR1 SEHNR and CDR2 FQNEAQ (reference sequence). The CDR3 loop spans 14 amino acids. The ends were cut back, 5 bases at V and 10 bases at J, with 15 bases in the middle. V and J are TRBV7-9 and TRBJ1-6; D is undetermined. The receptor was derived from a man aged 45 to 65 with active COVID-19. Material for sequencing was peripheral blood. The CDR3: CASSPYTSASPLHF. DNA of the CDR3: TGTGCCAGCAGCCCATATACTTCAGCGTCACCCCTCCACTTT.